Listed below are T cell receptor beta chains from one sample, sequenced in a study of cytomegalovirus exposure and HLA in healthy donors. Only in-frame clones appear in the TCRdb table, and some are missing; sequencing was by immunoSEQ multiplex PCR. The table shows 150,000 to 200,000 clones, with 75% to 85% occurring only once. Sequencing was carried out using PBMCs. The receptors shown here come from a man between 25 and 39 years old in good health and CMV-seropositive. The CDR3 runs from the conserved cysteine through the conserved F or W. D genes are given only for firm matches. Expanded clones get a size class; other rows say once, few or many, or leave the size out.

D gene,J gene,clone size,V gene,CDR3 DNA,CDR3 protein
.,TRBJ2-7,few,TRBV6-5,TGTGCCAGCAGTATTGGCAGGGAAACCTACGAGCAGTACTTC,CASSIGRETYEQYF
.,TRBJ1-5,once,TRBV9,TGTGCCAGCAGCGTAGGGGGGCAGATCAATCAGCCCCAGCATTTT,CASSVGGQINQPQHF
.,TRBJ2-2,.,TRBV6-1,TGTGCCAGCAGGGGGACTCGTAACACCGGGGAGCTGTTTTTT,CASRGTRNTGELFF
TRBD1,TRBJ1-2,.,TRBV27,TGTGCCAGCAGTCTGACAGGGAATGGCTACACCTTC,CASSLTGNGYTF
.,TRBJ1-5,few,TRBV2,TGTGCCAGCAGTGAAAGGGGAGGCGATCAGCCCCAGCATTTT,CASSERGGDQPQHF
TRBD2,TRBJ2-1,.,TRBV11-3,TGTGCCAGCAGCTTAGCGGGACTAGCGGACAATGAGCAGTTCTTC,CASSLAGLADNEQFF
TRBD1,TRBJ1-1,.,TRBV9,TGTGCCAGCAGCGCCCAGGACAGGGTCGGCACTGAAGCTTTCTTT,CASSAQDRVGTEAFF
.,TRBJ1-3,.,TRBV10-1,TGCGCCAGCAGTGACCCCGGGACAAGCTCTGGAAACACCATATATTTT,CASSDPGTSSGNTIYF
TRBD2,TRBJ2-1,few,TRBV5-5,TGTGCCAGCAGCTTGTACGGGGGGTCAGTATACAATGAGCAGTTCTTC,CASSLYGGSVYNEQFF
TRBD2,TRBJ2-3,.,TRBV6-6,TGTGCCAGCAGTTACGTTACTAGCGGGGGACCGGATACGCAGTATTTT,CASSYVTSGGPDTQYF
TRBD1,TRBJ1-2,.,TRBV19,TGTGCCAGTAGGGATACCGGGACAGGCAGCTATGGCTACACCTTC,CASRDTGTGSYGYTF
.,TRBJ2-7,few,TRBV4-3,TGCGCCAGCAGCCAAGTGCTCGGGGAATCCTACGAGCAGTACTTC,CASSQVLGESYEQYF
TRBD2,TRBJ2-1,.,TRBV7-9,TGTGCCAGCAGCTTAGTGGGGAGGGGTTACAATGAGCAGTTCTTC,CASSLVGRGYNEQFF
.,TRBJ1-1,.,TRBV6-5,TGTGCCAGCAGTTACTTACAGGGAGTAGTCACTGAAGCTTTCTTT,CASSYLQGVVTEAFF
TRBD2,TRBJ2-1,once,TRBV30,TGTGCCTGGAGTTCTAAAGGGCTAGCGGTTTCCTACAATGAGCAGTTCTTC,CAWSSKGLAVSYNEQFF